A selection of T cell receptor beta chains follows, all from one sample in a study of cytomegalovirus exposure and HLA in healthy donors. Profiled with immunoSEQ multiplex PCR; TCRdb holds only in-frame clones, not every one. The table lists around 200,000 clones, roughly 80% of them singletons, with over 2.5% in the top ten. Material: PBMCs. The receptor set was obtained from a woman aged 45 to 65 in good health and CMV-seropositive. CDR3s include the opening cysteine and the closing phenylalanine or tryptophan. The order of the fields is CDR3 protein, CDR3 DNA, clone size, D gene, V gene, CDR3 length, J gene. The D gene is left open where the match is weak. The listing skips clone size in some rows; elsewhere it reads once, few, many or a size class.

CDR3aa: CAISVGEGSGNYGYTF
CDR3nt: TGTGCCATCAGTGTCGGGGAGGGCTCGGGTAACTATGGCTACACCTTC
abundance: .
d_gene: .
v_gene: TRBV10-3
len: 16
j_gene: TRBJ1-2

CDR3aa: CASSYRDLYTDTQYF
CDR3nt: TGTGCCAGCAGCTACCGGGACTTATACACAGATACGCAGTATTTT
abundance: few
d_gene: .
v_gene: TRBV5-6
len: 15
j_gene: TRBJ2-3

CDR3aa: CASSLEQGGIRDTQYF
CDR3nt: TGCGCCAGCAGCTTGGAGCAGGGAGGGATCCGAGATACGCAGTATTTT
abundance: .
d_gene: TRBD2
v_gene: TRBV5-1
len: 16
j_gene: TRBJ2-3

CDR3aa: CASSRGGRSNYGYTF
CDR3nt: TGTGCCAGCAGCCGGGGGGGGCGTTCTAACTATGGCTACACCTTC
abundance: .
d_gene: .
v_gene: TRBV7-9
len: 15
j_gene: TRBJ1-2

CDR3aa: CASRDRGSGEQFF
CDR3nt: TGCGCCAGCCGGGACAGGGGCTCTGGTGAGCAGTTCTTC
abundance: .
d_gene: TRBD1
v_gene: TRBV5-1
len: 13
j_gene: TRBJ2-1

CDR3aa: CASSVGGKYGYTF
CDR3nt: TGTGCCAGCAGCGTAGGAGGGAAGTATGGCTACACCTTC
abundance: .
d_gene: .
v_gene: TRBV9
len: 13
j_gene: TRBJ1-2

CDR3aa: CASSWGQGTYGYTF
CDR3nt: TGTGCCAGCAGTTGGGGACAGGGTACCTATGGCTACACCTTC
abundance: once
d_gene: TRBD1
v_gene: TRBV27
len: 14
j_gene: TRBJ1-2

CDR3aa: CASSLDTGGGETQYF
CDR3nt: TGCGCCAGCAGCTTGGATACAGGCGGGGGGGAGACCCAGTACTTC
abundance: .
d_gene: TRBD2
v_gene: TRBV5-1
len: 15
j_gene: TRBJ2-5

CDR3aa: CASSLDGTGSDTQYF
CDR3nt: TGCGCCAGCAGCTTGGATGGAACAGGAAGTGATACGCAGTATTTT
abundance: .
d_gene: .
v_gene: TRBV4-3
len: 15
j_gene: TRBJ2-3

CDR3aa: CASSLSGTGVNEQYF
CDR3nt: TGTGCCAGCAGCCTATCCGGGACAGGGGTCAACGAGCAGTACTTC
abundance: .
d_gene: TRBD1
v_gene: TRBV5-4
len: 15
j_gene: TRBJ2-7

CDR3aa: CASSLDTQGSKSGYTF
CDR3nt: TGTGCCAGCAGTTTGGATACACAGGGGTCGAAGTCTGGCTACACCTTC
abundance: .
d_gene: TRBD1
v_gene: TRBV5-6
len: 16
j_gene: TRBJ1-2

CDR3aa: CAWSVRAAGGYGYTF
CDR3nt: TGTGCCTGGAGTGTACGGGCGGCGGGGGGCTATGGCTACACCTTC
abundance: .
d_gene: .
v_gene: TRBV30
len: 15
j_gene: TRBJ1-2

CDR3aa: CASPKDGTGDEKLFF
CDR3nt: TGTGCCAGCCCGAAAGATGGGACAGGGGATGAAAAACTGTTTTTT
abundance: .
d_gene: TRBD1
v_gene: TRBV6-4
len: 15
j_gene: TRBJ1-4

CDR3aa: CASRPPGHQNTEAFF
CDR3nt: TGTGCCAGCAGGCCCCCGGGACACCAGAACACTGAAGCTTTCTTT
abundance: .
d_gene: .
v_gene: TRBV5-6
len: 15
j_gene: TRBJ1-1

CDR3aa: CASSLESGNYEQYF
CDR3nt: TGCGCCAGCAGCTTGGAGTCGGGAAACTACGAGCAGTACTTC
abundance: .
d_gene: .
v_gene: TRBV5-1
len: 14
j_gene: TRBJ2-7

CDR3aa: CASRRTGGSYGYTF
CDR3nt: TGTGCCAGCAGGAGGACAGGGGGCAGCTATGGCTACACCTTC
abundance: .
d_gene: TRBD1
v_gene: TRBV6-5
len: 14
j_gene: TRBJ1-2

CDR3aa: CASSPPDRLGKEAFF
CDR3nt: TGTGCCAGCAGTCCTCCGGACAGGCTCGGTAAGGAAGCTTTCTTT
abundance: .
d_gene: TRBD1
v_gene: TRBV28
len: 15
j_gene: TRBJ1-1

CDR3aa: CASSPGLATRNEQFF
CDR3nt: TGTGCCAGCAGCCCCGGACTAGCGACCCGCAATGAGCAGTTCTTC
abundance: .
d_gene: TRBD2
v_gene: TRBV5-4
len: 15
j_gene: TRBJ2-1

CDR3aa: CAISAGTSGAGQTGELFF
CDR3nt: TGTGCCATCAGTGCCGGGACTAGCGGGGCCGGACAGACCGGGGAGCTGTTTTTT
abundance: .
d_gene: TRBD2
v_gene: TRBV10-3
len: 18
j_gene: TRBJ2-2

CDR3aa: CSATTWSNEKLFF
CDR3nt: TGCAGCGCCACTACATGGAGCAATGAAAAACTGTTTTTT
abundance: .
d_gene: .
v_gene: TRBV29-1
len: 13
j_gene: TRBJ1-4

CDR3aa: CASSLARENEQFF
CDR3nt: TGTGCCAGCAGCTTAGCCAGGGAAAATGAGCAGTTCTTC
abundance: once
d_gene: .
v_gene: TRBV11-3
len: 13
j_gene: TRBJ2-1

CDR3aa: CASSFVGGGPSTDTQYF
CDR3nt: TGTGCCAGCAGCTTTGTTGGCGGGGGCCCTAGCACAGATACGCAGTATTTT
abundance: .
d_gene: .
v_gene: TRBV7-8
len: 17
j_gene: TRBJ2-3

CDR3aa: CASSQAGFTGGGWETQYF
CDR3nt: TGCGCCAGCAGCCAAGCGGGTTTTACAGGGGGCGGATGGGAGACCCAGTACTTC
abundance: .
d_gene: TRBD1
v_gene: TRBV4-1
len: 18
j_gene: TRBJ2-5

CDR3aa: CASSPRLTSYEQYF
CDR3nt: TGTGCCAGCAGCCCCAGGCTAACCTCCTACGAGCAGTACTTC
abundance: .
d_gene: .
v_gene: TRBV14
len: 14
j_gene: TRBJ2-7

CDR3aa: CASSLESYNEQFF
CDR3nt: TGTGCTAGCAGCTTAGAGAGTTACAATGAGCAGTTCTTC
abundance: .
d_gene: .
v_gene: TRBV7-7
len: 13
j_gene: TRBJ2-1

CDR3aa: CASSLGGTQDNEQFF
CDR3nt: TGTGCCAGCAGCTTAGGTGGGACACAAGACAATGAGCAGTTCTTC
abundance: .
d_gene: .
v_gene: TRBV11-3
len: 15
j_gene: TRBJ2-1

CDR3aa: CASSRAPQGGNTIYF
CDR3nt: TGTGCCAGCAGCCGGGCCCCTCAGGGAGGAAACACCATATATTTT
abundance: few
d_gene: .
v_gene: TRBV5-6
len: 15
j_gene: TRBJ1-3

CDR3aa: CSSSEQGYNQPQHF
CDR3nt: TGTTCCAGCAGCGAACAGGGCTACAATCAGCCCCAGCATTTT
abundance: .
d_gene: .
v_gene: TRBV7-9
len: 14
j_gene: TRBJ1-5

CDR3aa: CSVSPLGGGEQYF
CDR3nt: TGCAGCGTTTCGCCCCTTGGGGGAGGGGAGCAGTACTTC
abundance: .
d_gene: TRBD2
v_gene: TRBV29-1
len: 13
j_gene: TRBJ2-7

CDR3aa: CASSLAGQGASYGYTF
CDR3nt: TGTGCCAGCAGCTTGGCTGGACAGGGGGCGAGCTATGGCTACACCTTC
abundance: .
d_gene: TRBD1
v_gene: TRBV5-4
len: 16
j_gene: TRBJ1-2

CDR3aa: CASRVWTEGIGELFF
CDR3nt: TGTGCCAGCAGGGTCTGGACAGAGGGTATCGGGGAGCTGTTTTTT
abundance: few
d_gene: .
v_gene: TRBV28
len: 15
j_gene: TRBJ2-2

CDR3aa: CASRLAAGSGELFF
CDR3nt: TGTGCCAGCAGGCTGGCAGCGGGGTCTGGGGAGCTGTTTTTT
abundance: .
d_gene: TRBD2
v_gene: TRBV6-6
len: 14
j_gene: TRBJ2-2

CDR3aa: CAVPGRTTNIQYF
CDR3nt: TGTGCCGTCCCAGGGAGGACGACAAACATTCAGTACTTC
abundance: .
d_gene: .
v_gene: TRBV28
len: 13
j_gene: TRBJ2-4

CDR3aa: CASSPHRGNTGELFF
CDR3nt: TGTGCCAGCAGTCCCCACAGGGGTAACACCGGGGAGCTGTTTTTT
abundance: .
d_gene: TRBD1
v_gene: TRBV6-1
len: 15
j_gene: TRBJ2-2

CDR3aa: CAWASGSTDTQYF
CDR3nt: TGTGCCTGGGCTAGCGGGAGCACAGATACGCAGTATTTT
abundance: .
d_gene: TRBD2
v_gene: TRBV30
len: 13
j_gene: TRBJ2-3

CDR3aa: CASSGTGGYQPQHF
CDR3nt: TGTGCCAGCAGCGGGACAGGGGGATATCAGCCCCAGCATTTT
abundance: .
d_gene: TRBD1
v_gene: TRBV2
len: 14
j_gene: TRBJ1-5

CDR3aa: CASSVSLGHGNTIYF
CDR3nt: TGTGCCAGCAGCGTATCGTTGGGGCATGGAAACACCATATATTTT
abundance: .
d_gene: .
v_gene: TRBV9
len: 15
j_gene: TRBJ1-3